The 18 T cell receptor beta chains reported below all come from one sample, sequenced in a study of T-cell memory formation after mild COVID-19 (dated by TCRdb to about 2021). Library generation was performed with 5' RACE. Sequencing was performed on an Illumina NovaSeq 6000. The public reads were quality trimmed at Q25 with fastp and then assembled into clones with MiXCR by TCRdb, keeping productive beta chains. Here each entry gathers all rows of one CDR3 protein and keeps the most common genes and DNA. In all, the sample holds roughly 350,000 distinct CDR3 sequences, and roughly 13% of those were seen once. The top ten clonotypes cover about a fifth of the sample. The sample consisted of PBMCs or a T cell subset sorted from them (not recorded which). These receptors originate from a man between 18 and 29 years old who had mild COVID-19 (a few samples of this study predate the infection). The sample titles of this study are shuffled in the database, so cell type and time point are left out; the donor was told from shared clones.

There are many counts of this clonotype. The J gene is TRBJ2-4, the V gene TRBV4-1; D might be TRBD2 (5 bases). Germline loops: CDR1 MGHRA, CDR2 YSYEKL. Trimming cost V 1 base and J 7 bases, with 17 bases left between them. The CDR3 spans 16 residues. CDR3 bases: TGCGCCAGCAGCCAAGGGGTGTTACGGGGTAGGAACATTCAGTACTTC. Protein product: CASSQGVLRGRNIQYF.

The chain recombines TRBV20-1 with TRBJ2-5; D may be TRBD2 (5 bases). Per the germline V gene, CDR1 is DFQATT and CDR2 is SNEGSKA (reference sequence). This CDR3 has 13 residues. Trimming removed 6 bases from V and 3 bases from J, with 14 bases in between. The CDR3 nucleotides are TGCAGTGCCCCGAGCGGTACTAAAGAGACCCAGTACTTC. This sequence encodes CSAPSGTKETQYF.

The chain employs TRBV6-5 and TRBJ1-2, with D possibly TRBD1 on 5 matching bases. CDR3 length: 17 residues. Germline V gene lookup returns CDR1 MNHEY and CDR2 SVGAGI. V lost 0 bases, J lost 0 bases, and 14 bases lay in between. The CDR3 is CASSYSAATDSNYGYTF. DNA of the CDR3: TGTGCCAGCAGTTACTCGGCCGCGACAGACTCTAACTATGGCTACACCTTC.

This clonotype occurred a few times. The V call is TRBV20-1, the J call TRBJ1-1; TRBD1 aligns across 7 bases. The germline V gene encodes CDR1 DFQATT and CDR2 SNEGSKA (reference sequence). The CDR3 contains 15 residues. Trimming at V came to 2 bases and at J to 3 bases, leaving 9 bases not matched to a gene. The CDR3 reads CSARRQGQIYTEAFF. DNA of the CDR3: TGCAGTGCTAGAAGACAGGGACAAATTTACACTGAAGCTTTCTTT.

The CDR3 is CASSLTPSHTEQYF. CDR3 DNA sequence: TGTGCCAGCAGTTTAACCCCTTCACACACCGAGCAGTACTTC. J is TRBJ2-7 and V is TRBV27; D gene ambiguous. The CDR3 is 14 residues long. Trimming cost V 2 bases and J 6 bases, with 14 bases left between them. The V gene's germline CDR1 is MNHEY and CDR2 SMNVEV (reference sequence).

This clonotype came up many times. This chain joins TRBV6-6 and TRBJ2-3; D tentatively fits TRBD1 or TRBD2 (7 bases each). The CDR3 covers 16 residues. Trimming removed 6 bases at V and 4 bases at J, with 20 bases between. Germline CDR1 and CDR2: MNHNY and SVGAGI (reference sequence). CDR3 nucleotides: TGTGCCAGCAGCCCAACGACAGGGACTAAGCCAGATACGCAGTATTTT. It is translated as CASSPTTGTKPDTQYF.

This clonotype was found a few times. The chain is built from TRBV28 and TRBJ1-5; 12 nucleotides match TRBD1. Trimming cost V 5 bases and J 9 bases; bases outside gene matches: 2. Germline loops: CDR1 MDHEN, CDR2 SYDVKM. The CDR3 spans 13 residues. CDR3 sequence reads: CASSGTGGRPQHF. The CDR3 coding sequence is TGTGCCAGCAGTGGGACAGGGGGCAGGCCCCAGCATTTT.

This clonotype was counted between two and nine times. The chain employs TRBV4-1 and TRBJ1-2; TRBD1 aligns across 11 bases. The CDR3 is 15 residues long. Trimming took 2 bases from V and 4 from J; bases not matched to a gene: 3. Per the germline V gene, CDR1 is MGHRA and CDR2 is YSYEKL. The DNA for the CDR3 is TGCGCCAGCAGCCAATGGACAGGGGGCGGCTATGGCTACACCTTC. Its translation: CASSQWTGGGYGYTF.

The rearrangement links TRBV7-6 to TRBJ1-6; the D is unclear. The length of the CDR3 is 15 residues. V was pared by 1 base and J by 2 bases, with 6 bases between. Germline lookup yields CDR1 SGHVS and CDR2 FNYEAQ. The CDR3 here is CASSLDSTYNSPLHF. For the CDR3, the DNA is TGTGCCAGCAGCTTAGATAGCACCTATAATTCACCCCTCCACTTT. Full variable domain (remainder filled in from reference TRBV7-6 and TRBJ1-6): GAGVSQSPRYKVTKRGQDVALRCDPISGHVSLYWYRQALGQGPEFLTYFNYEAQQDKSGLPNDRFSAERPEGSISTLTIQRTEQRDSAMYRCASSLDSTYNSPLHFGNGTRLTVT.

This clonotype was seen a few times. The V gene is TRBV3-1, the J gene TRBJ2-7, with unresolved D. The germline V gene encodes CDR1 LGHDT and CDR2 YNNKEL (reference sequence). Trimming removed 0 bases from V and 6 bases from J, with 3 bases in between. The CDR3 contains 11 residues. The CDR3 sequence is CASSQEGEQYF. In DNA form, the CDR3 reads TGTGCCAGCAGCCAAGAAGGCGAGCAGTACTTC.

The chain employs TRBV12-3 or TRBV12-4 and TRBJ2-1; 7 bases fit TRBD1. The junction had 4 bases not matched to a gene; V was cut back by 5 bases and J by 6 bases. The CDR3 runs to 13 residues. CDR3 DNA: TGTGCCAGCAGTGACAGGGCTCCCAATGAGCAGTTCTTC. Protein: CASSDRAPNEQFF.

J is TRBJ1-6 and V is TRBV4-2; D might be TRBD1 (6 bases). V was trimmed by 4 bases and J by 7 bases, leaving 17 bases between them. The CDR3 loop spans 16 amino acids. Per germline, CDR1 LGHNA and CDR2 YNFKEQ. CDR3 nucleotide sequence: TGTGCCAGCAGCCTAGGGGGAGGGGATCCGAATTCACCCCTCCACTTT. Residues: CASSLGGGDPNSPLHF.

The chain employs TRBV2 and TRBJ2-3; D not resolved. V was pared by 6 bases and J by 0 bases, with 13 bases between. CDR3 length equals 15 residues. In germline, CDR1 is SNHLY, CDR2 FYNNEI. CDR3 nucleotide sequence: TGTGCCAGCAGGGCGCAATCTTTCAGCACAGATACGCAGTATTTT. Its translation: CASRAQSFSTDTQYF.

The chain joins TRBV6-5 to TRBJ2-2; D is perhaps TRBD1 (6 bases). Trimming removed 8 bases at V and 1 base at J, with 8 bases between. The germline gives CDR1 MNHEY, CDR2 SVGAGI. This CDR3 spans 13 amino acids. CDR3 residues: CASRDKNTGELFF. For the CDR3, the DNA is TGTGCCAGCCGGGACAAGAACACCGGGGAGCTGTTTTTT.

This clonotype showed up just a few times. The CDR3 sequence: CSASLPGARYGYTF. The DNA for the CDR3 is TGCAGTGCTAGTCTACCGGGGGCACGCTATGGCTACACCTTC. This sequence joins TRBV20-1 and TRBJ1-2, with D possibly being TRBD1 (6 bases). Per germline, CDR1 DFQATT and CDR2 SNEGSKA (reference sequence). The CDR3 sequence is 14 residues long. V dropped 3 bases and J dropped 4 bases, with 15 bases sitting between them.

The gene calls are TRBV5-6 and TRBJ2-2; TRBD2 might be the D (5 bases). Deletions cut 6 bases from V and 6 bases from J, with 12 bases between. The CDR3 loop spans 13 amino acids. CDR1 and CDR2 from the germline V gene are SGHDT and YYEEEE. The CDR3 DNA is TGTGCCAGCAAGCTGGCCGGGGCCGGGGAGCTGTTTTTT. It is translated as CASKLAGAGELFF.

At least ten counts were recorded for this clonotype. This chain joins TRBV9 and TRBJ2-3; D ambiguous. Between the trimmed V and J ends, which lost 3 bases and 6 bases, there was a span of 8 bases. CDR3 length equals 12 residues. CDR1 SGDLS and CDR2 YYNGEE come from the germline V gene. CDR3 DNA sequence: TGTGCCAGCAGCGGTGGAATGGATACGCAGTATTTT. Translating it yields CASSGGMDTQYF.

This clonotype was recorded at least ten times. The chain links TRBV20-1 to TRBJ1-5; 7 bases agree with TRBD1. V was clipped by 4 bases and J by 6 bases; unmatched bases: 6. The CDR3 consists of 13 residues. CDR1 is DFQATT, CDR2 SNEGSKA, per germline (reference sequence). The CDR3 spells CSATGQESQPQHF. The DNA for the CDR3 is TGCAGTGCTACCGGACAGGAAAGTCAGCCCCAGCATTTT.